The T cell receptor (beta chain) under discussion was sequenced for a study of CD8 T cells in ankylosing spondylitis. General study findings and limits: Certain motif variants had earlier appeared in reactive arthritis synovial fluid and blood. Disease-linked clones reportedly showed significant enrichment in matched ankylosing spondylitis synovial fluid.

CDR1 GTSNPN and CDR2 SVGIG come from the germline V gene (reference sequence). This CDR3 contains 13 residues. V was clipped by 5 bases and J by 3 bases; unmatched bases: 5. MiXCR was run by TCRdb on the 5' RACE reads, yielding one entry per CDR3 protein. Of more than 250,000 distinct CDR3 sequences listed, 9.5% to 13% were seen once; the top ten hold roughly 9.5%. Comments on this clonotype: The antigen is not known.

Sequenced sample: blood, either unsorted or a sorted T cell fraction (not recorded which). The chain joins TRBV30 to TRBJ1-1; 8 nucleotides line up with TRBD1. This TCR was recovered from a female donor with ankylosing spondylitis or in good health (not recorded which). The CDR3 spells CAWRTGPDTEAFF. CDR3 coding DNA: TGTGCCTGGCGGACAGGGCCGGACACTGAAGCTTTCTTT.